This T cell receptor beta chain stems from a study of T cells in Graves' hyperthyroidism and ophthalmopathy. Study outcomes and limitations: The majority of expanded thyroid clonotypes above 0.001 also appeared in blood.

For ophthalmopathy patients, the Clinical Activity Score was at least 3 and the NOSPECS grade at least 4; duration was under 3 months. Uncontrolled infection, other autoimmune disease, pregnancy and lactation each barred patients from inclusion. Clinical symptoms, serum thyroxine and TRAb, thyroid ultrasound and orbital computed tomography together formed the diagnostic basis. Trimming left V 10 bases short and J 6 bases short, with 12 bases between. CDR1 and CDR2 from the germline V gene are MNHEY and SVGEGT. The CDR3 extends over 12 amino acids. Only a few counts were recorded for this clonotype. Its antigen remains unknown. TCR beta CDR3 regions were amplified from RNA. The HTBI primer set drove a first-round RT-PCR of the TCR CDR3. TCRdb re-derived calls from the multiplex PCR reads in MiXCR, one entry per CDR3 protein. The sample includes about 380,000 distinct CDR3 sequences, more than 14% of them seen just once.

The clonotype comes from a woman aged 25 to 39 with Graves' ophthalmopathy. The source material was blood. The chain carries TRBV6-2 or TRBV6-3 and TRBJ2-2; no reliable D call. CDR3 nucleotide sequence: TGTGCCACCAAATGGGATCCCGGGGAGCTGTTTTTT. Its protein is CATKWDPGELFF.